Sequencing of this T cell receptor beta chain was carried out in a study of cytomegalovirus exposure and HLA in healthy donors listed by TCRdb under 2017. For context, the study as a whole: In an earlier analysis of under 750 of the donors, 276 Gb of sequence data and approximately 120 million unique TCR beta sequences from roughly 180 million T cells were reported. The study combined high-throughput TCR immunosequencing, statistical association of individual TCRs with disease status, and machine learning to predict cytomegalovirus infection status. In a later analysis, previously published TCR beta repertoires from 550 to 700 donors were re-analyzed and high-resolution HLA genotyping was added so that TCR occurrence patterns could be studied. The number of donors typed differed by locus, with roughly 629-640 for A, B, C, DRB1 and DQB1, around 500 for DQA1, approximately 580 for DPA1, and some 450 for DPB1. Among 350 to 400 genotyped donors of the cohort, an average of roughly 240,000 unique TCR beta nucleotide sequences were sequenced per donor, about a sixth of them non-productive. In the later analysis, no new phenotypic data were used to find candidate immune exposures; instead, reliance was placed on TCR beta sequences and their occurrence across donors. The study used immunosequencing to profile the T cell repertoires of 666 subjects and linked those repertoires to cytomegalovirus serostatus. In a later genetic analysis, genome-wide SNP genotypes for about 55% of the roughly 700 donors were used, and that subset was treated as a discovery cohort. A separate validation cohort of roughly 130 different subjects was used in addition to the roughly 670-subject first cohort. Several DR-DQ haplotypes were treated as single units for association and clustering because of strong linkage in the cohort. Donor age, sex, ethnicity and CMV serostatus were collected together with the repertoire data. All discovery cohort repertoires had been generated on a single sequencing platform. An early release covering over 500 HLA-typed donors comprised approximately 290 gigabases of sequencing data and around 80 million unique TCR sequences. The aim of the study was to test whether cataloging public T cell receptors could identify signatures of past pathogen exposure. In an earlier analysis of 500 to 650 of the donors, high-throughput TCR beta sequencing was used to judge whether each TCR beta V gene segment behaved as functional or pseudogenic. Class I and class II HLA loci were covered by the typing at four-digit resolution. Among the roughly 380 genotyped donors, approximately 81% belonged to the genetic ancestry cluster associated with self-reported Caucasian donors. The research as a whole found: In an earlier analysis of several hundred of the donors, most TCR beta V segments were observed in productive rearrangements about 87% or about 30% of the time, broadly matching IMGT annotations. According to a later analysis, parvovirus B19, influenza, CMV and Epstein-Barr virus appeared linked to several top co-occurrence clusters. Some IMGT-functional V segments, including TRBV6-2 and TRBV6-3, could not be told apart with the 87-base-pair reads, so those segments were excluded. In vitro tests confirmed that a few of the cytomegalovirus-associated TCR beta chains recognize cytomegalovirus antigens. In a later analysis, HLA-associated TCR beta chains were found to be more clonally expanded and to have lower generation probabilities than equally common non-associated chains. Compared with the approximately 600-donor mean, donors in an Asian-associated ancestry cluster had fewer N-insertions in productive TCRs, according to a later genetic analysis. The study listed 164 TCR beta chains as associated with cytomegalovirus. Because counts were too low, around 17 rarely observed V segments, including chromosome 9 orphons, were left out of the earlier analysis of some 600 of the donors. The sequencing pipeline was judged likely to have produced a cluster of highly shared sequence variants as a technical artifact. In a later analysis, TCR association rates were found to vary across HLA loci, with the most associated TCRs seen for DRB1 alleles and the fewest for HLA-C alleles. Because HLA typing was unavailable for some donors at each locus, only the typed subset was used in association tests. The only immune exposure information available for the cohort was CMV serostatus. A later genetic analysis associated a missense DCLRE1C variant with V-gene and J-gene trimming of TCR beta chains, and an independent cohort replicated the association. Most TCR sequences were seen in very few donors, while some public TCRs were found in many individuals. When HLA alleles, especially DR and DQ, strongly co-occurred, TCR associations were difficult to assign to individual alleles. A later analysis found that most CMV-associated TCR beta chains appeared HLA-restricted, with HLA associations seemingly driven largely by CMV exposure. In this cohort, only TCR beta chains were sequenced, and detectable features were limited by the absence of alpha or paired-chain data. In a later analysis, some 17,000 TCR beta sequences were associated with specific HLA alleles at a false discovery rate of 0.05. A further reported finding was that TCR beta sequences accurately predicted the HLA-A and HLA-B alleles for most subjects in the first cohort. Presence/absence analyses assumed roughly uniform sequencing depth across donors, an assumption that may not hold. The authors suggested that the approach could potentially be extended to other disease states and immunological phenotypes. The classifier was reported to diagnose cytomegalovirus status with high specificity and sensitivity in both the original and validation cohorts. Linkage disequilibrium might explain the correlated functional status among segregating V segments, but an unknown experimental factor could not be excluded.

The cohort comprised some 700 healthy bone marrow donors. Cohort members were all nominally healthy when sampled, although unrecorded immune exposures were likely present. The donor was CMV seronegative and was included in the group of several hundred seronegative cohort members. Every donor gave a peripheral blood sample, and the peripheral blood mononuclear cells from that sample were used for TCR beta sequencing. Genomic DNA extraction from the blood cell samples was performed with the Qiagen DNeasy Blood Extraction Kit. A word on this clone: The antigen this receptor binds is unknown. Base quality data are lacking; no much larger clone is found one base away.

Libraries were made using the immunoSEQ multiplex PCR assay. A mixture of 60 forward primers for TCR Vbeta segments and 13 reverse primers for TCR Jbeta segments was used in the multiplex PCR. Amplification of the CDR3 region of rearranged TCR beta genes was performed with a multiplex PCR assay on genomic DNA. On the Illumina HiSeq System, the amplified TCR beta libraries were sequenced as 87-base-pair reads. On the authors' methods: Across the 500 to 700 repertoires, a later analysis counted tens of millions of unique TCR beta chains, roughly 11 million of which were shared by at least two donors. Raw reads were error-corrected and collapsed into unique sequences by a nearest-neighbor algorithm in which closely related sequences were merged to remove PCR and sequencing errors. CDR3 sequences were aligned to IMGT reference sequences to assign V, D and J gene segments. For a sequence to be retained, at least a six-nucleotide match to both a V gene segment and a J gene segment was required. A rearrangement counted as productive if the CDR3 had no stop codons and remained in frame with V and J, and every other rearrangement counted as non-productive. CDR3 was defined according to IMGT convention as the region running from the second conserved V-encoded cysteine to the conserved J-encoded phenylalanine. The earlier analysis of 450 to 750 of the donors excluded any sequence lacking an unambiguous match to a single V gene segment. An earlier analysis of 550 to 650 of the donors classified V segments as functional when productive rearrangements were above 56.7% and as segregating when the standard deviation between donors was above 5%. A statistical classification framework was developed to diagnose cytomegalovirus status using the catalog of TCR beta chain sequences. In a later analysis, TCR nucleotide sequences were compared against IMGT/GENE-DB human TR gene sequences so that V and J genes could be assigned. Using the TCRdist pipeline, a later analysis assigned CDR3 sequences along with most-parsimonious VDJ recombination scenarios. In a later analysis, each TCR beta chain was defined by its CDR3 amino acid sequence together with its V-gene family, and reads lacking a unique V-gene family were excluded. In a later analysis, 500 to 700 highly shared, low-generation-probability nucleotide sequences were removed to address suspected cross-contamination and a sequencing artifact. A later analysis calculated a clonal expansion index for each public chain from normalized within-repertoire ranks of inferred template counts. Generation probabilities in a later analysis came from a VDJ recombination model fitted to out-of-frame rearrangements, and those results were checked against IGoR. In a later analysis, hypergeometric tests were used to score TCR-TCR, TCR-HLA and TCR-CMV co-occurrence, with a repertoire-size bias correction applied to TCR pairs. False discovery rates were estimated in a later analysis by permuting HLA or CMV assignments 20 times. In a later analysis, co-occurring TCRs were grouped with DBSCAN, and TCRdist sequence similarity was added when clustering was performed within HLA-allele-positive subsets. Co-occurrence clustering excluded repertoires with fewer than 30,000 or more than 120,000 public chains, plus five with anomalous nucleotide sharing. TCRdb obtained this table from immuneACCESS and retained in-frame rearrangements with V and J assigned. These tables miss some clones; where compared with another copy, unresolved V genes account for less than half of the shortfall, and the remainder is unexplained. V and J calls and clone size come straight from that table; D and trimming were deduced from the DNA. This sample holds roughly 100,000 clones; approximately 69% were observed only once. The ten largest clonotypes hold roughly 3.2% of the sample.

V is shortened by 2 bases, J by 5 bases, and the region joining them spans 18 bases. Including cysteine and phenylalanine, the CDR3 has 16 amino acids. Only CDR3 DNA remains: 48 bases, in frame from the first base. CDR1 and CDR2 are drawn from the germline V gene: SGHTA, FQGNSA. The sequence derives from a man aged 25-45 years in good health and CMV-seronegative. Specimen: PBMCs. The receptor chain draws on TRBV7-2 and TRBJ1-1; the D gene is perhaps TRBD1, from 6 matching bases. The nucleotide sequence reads TGTGCCAGCAGCTTATTGAAGGGGGTCAAGGGGACTGAAGCTTTCTTT. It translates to CASSLLKGVKGTEAFF.